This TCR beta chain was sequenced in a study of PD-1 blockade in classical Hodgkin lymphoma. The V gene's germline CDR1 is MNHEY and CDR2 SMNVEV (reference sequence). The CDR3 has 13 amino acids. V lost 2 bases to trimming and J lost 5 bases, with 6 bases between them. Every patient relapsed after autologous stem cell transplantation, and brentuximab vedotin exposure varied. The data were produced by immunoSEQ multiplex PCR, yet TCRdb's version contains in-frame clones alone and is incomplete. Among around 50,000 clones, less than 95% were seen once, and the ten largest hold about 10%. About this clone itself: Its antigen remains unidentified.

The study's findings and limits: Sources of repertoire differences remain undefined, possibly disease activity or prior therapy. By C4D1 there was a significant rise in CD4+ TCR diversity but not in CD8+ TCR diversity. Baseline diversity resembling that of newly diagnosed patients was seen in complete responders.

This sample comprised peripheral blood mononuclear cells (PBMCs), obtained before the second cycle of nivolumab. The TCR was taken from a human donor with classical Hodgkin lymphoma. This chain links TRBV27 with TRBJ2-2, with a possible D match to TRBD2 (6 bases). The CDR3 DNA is TGTGCCAGCAGTTTAGGGGGGACCGGGGAGCTGTTTTTT. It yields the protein CASSLGGTGELFF.